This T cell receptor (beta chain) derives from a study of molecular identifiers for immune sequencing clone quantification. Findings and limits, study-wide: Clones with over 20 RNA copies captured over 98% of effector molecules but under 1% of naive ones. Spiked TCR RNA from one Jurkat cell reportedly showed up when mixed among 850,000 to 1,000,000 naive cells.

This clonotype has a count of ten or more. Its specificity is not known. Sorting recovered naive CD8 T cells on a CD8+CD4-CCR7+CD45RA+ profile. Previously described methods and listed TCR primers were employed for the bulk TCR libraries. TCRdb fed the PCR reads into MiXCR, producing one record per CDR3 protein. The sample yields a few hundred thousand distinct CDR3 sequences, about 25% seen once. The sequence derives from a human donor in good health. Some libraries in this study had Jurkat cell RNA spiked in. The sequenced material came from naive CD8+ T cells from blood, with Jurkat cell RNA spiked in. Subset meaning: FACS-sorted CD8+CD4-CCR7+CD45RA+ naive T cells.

This chain's CDR3 is CALPGPDGGTNYGYTF. In nucleotides, the CDR3 is TGTGCCCTCCCGGGCCCCGACGGCGGAACTAACTATGGCTACACCTTC. This chain joins TRBV5-8 and TRBJ1-2; D not resolved. The CDR3 spans 16 residues. Trimming took 10 bases from V and 0 from J, leaving 22 bases between them. Germline values: CDR1 SGHTS, CDR2 YDEGEE. The full variable domain, its missing parts supplied by reference TRBV5-8 and TRBJ1-2, is EAGVTQSPTHLIKTRGQQATLRCSPISGHTSVYWYQQALGLGLQFLLWYDEGEERNRGNFPPRFSGRQFPNYSSELNVNALELEDSALYLCALPGPDGGTNYGYTFGSGTRLTVV.